The rows below give T cell receptor beta chains drawn from one sample of a study of blood T cell repertoires in COVID-19. This table comes from immunoSEQ multiplex PCR, and its TCRdb copy is limited to in-frame clones, with some not included. The sample records under 130,000 clones, 65% to 90% being singletons. Material: peripheral blood. The origin of the receptors is a man in his forties or fifties with acute or convalescent COVID-19. Both conserved end residues are part of each CDR3. The D gene is left open where the match is weak. The size entry is marked missing in some rows and otherwise reads once, few, many or a size class.

>TRBD2|TRBV7-3|NA|TRBJ2-3
TGTGCCAGCAGCTTAGGGCTAGCGGGGGGCGATACGCAGTATTTT
CASSLGLAGGDTQYF
>NA|TRBV30|NA|TRBJ2-7
TGTGCCTGGAGTTCACAGGGCTACGAGCAGTACTTC
CAWSSQGYEQYF
>TRBD2|TRBV9|NA|TRBJ2-3
TGTGCCAGCAGCCCCCGGGGGGGAGCGGGAGGGCGCACAGATACGCAGTATTTT
CASSPRGGAGGRTDTQYF
>TRBD2|TRBV19|once|TRBJ2-3
TGTGCCAGTAGCTTTATAGCGGGAGGACTGACTAGCACAGATACGCAGTATTTT
CASSFIAGGLTSTDTQYF
>NA|TRBV6-5|NA|TRBJ1-3
TGTGCCAGCAGTTGGCAGGCCGACTCTGGAAACACCATATATTTT
CASSWQADSGNTIYF
>NA|TRBV7-6|NA|TRBJ2-2
TGTGCCAGCAGCTTAAAACTAGGCGGCACCGGGGAGCTGTTTTTT
CASSLKLGGTGELFF
>NA|TRBV10-3|NA|TRBJ2-1
TGTGCCATCAGTGAACAGGGAAGCTCCTACAATGAGCAGTTCTTC
CAISEQGSSYNEQFF
>NA|TRBV18|NA|TRBJ1-3
TGTGCCAGCTCACCCCGGAGGGACCCTGGAAACACCATATATTTT
CASSPRRDPGNTIYF
>NA|TRBV30|NA|TRBJ2-1
TGTGCCTGGAGTGTAGGTCAGGGTAACAATGAGCAGTTCTTC
CAWSVGQGNNEQFF
>NA|TRBV7-2|once|TRBJ2-3
TGTGCCAGCAGCTTAGCGGAGACAGATACGCAGTATTTT
CASSLAETDTQYF
>TRBD1|TRBV14|NA|TRBJ2-3
TGTGCCAGCAGCCTCCGGGACAGGGGGCGAGATACGCAGTATTTT
CASSLRDRGRDTQYF
>NA|TRBV10-1|few|TRBJ2-2
TGCGCCAGCAGTGGAACCGATTACAGGGACGCGAACACCGGGGAGCTGTTTTTT
CASSGTDYRDANTGELFF
>NA|TRBV5-1|NA|TRBJ1-1
TGCGCCAGCAGCGCGGGGGGCACTGAAGCTTTCTTT
CASSAGGTEAFF
>NA|TRBV7-3|once|TRBJ2-3
TGTGCCAGCAACCAAGAAAGGGGCACCCCTCTCTATTTT
CASNQERGTPLYF
>TRBD1|TRBV7-3|NA|TRBJ2-7
TGTGCCAGCAGCTTATATTCAGGGGGATCCTACGAGCAGTACTTC
CASSLYSGGSYEQYF
>TRBD1|TRBV12-3/TRBV12-4|NA|TRBJ1-5
TGTGCCAGTTCAGGGGGAATCAATCAGCCCCAGCATTTT
CASSGGINQPQHF
>TRBD1|TRBV10-3|few|TRBJ1-5
TGTGCCATCAGTGATTGGGACAGGGGTCAGCCCCAGCATTTT
CAISDWDRGQPQHF
>NA|TRBV11-3|NA|TRBJ1-3
TGTGCCAGCAGGGCCACAGGGATTTCTGGAAACACCATATATTTT
CASRATGISGNTIYF
>TRBD1|TRBV24-1|NA|TRBJ2-7
TGTGCCACCAGTGATTCGGGGACAGGGACCTACGAGCAGTACTTC
CATSDSGTGTYEQYF
>TRBD1|TRBV7-9|NA|TRBJ2-3
TGTGCCAGCAGCTCGGACAGGGGGTCAAGCACAGATACGCAGTATTTT
CASSSDRGSSTDTQYF
>NA|TRBV27|NA|TRBJ2-1
TGTGCCAGCAGTTTACGGCTAGCCTACAATGAGCAGTTCTTC
CASSLRLAYNEQFF
>NA|TRBV4-2|NA|TRBJ2-1
TGTGCCAGCAGCCAAGAGGGCAGGGACAATGAGCAGTTCTTC
CASSQEGRDNEQFF
>NA|TRBV10-3|NA|TRBJ2-3
TGTGCCATCAGTGCCAGGGATACGCAGTATTTT
CAISARDTQYF
>TRBD1|TRBV14|NA|TRBJ2-1
TGTGCCAGCAGCCAATTGTCAGGGGGTAACAATGAGCAGTTCTTC
CASSQLSGGNNEQFF
>NA|TRBV7-8|NA|TRBJ2-7
TGTGCCAGCAGCACCAACCTCCCTTGGGGGCGGGAGAGAACCTACGAGCAGTACTTC
CASSTNLPWGRERTYEQYF
>NA|TRBV5-8|NA|TRBJ2-7
TGTGCCAGCAGCCACGGTTCAGGGCCGGTTGGCGAGCAGTACTTC
CASSHGSGPVGEQYF
>NA|TRBV5-1|NA|TRBJ1-1
TGCGCCAGCAGCTCCGGACAAGGGAACACTGAAGCTTTCTTT
CASSSGQGNTEAFF
>NA|TRBV27|NA|TRBJ1-5
TGTGCCAGCAGTTTATGGGCAGACAATCAGCCCCAGCATTTT
CASSLWADNQPQHF
>TRBD1|TRBV14|NA|TRBJ2-1
TGTGCCAGCAGCAAGTATGGACAGGGGGCCTACAATGAGCAGTTCTTC
CASSKYGQGAYNEQFF
>TRBD1|TRBV11-2|NA|TRBJ1-2
TGTGCCAGCAGCTTCGACAGGGAACGTGGCTACACCTTC
CASSFDRERGYTF
>TRBD1|TRBV12-3/TRBV12-4|NA|TRBJ2-3
TGTGCCAGCAATATACAGGGGGCAGATACGCAGTATTTT
CASNIQGADTQYF
>TRBD2|TRBV5-1|NA|TRBJ2-2
TGCGCCAGCAGCTTGGAGGGCGGGAGGATCACCGGGGAGCTGTTTTTT
CASSLEGGRITGELFF
>NA|TRBV5-1|once|TRBJ2-7
TGCGCCAGCAGCTTGCGGGACTACGAGCAGTACTTC
CASSLRDYEQYF
>NA|TRBV5-1|NA|TRBJ1-1
TGCGCCAGCAGCTTGTTCAGGGAGGGTGAAGCTTTCTTT
CASSLFREGEAFF
>TRBD1|TRBV10-2|NA|TRBJ2-4
TGCGCCAGCAGTACAGGGGCTGGGGCCAAAAACATTCAGTACTTC
CASSTGAGAKNIQYF
>NA|TRBV28|NA|TRBJ1-1
TGTGCCAGCAGTCCCCACAAGAACACTGAAGCTTTCTTT
CASSPHKNTEAFF
>NA|TRBV28|NA|TRBJ1-6
TGTGCCAGCAGAGGGGGGGCTGCCTATAATTCACCCCTCCACTTT
CASRGGAAYNSPLHF
>TRBD1|TRBV24-1|NA|TRBJ2-1
TGTGCCACCAGTGATGCGGGACAGGGGGACAATGAGCAGTTCTTC
CATSDAGQGDNEQFF
>NA|TRBV13|NA|TRBJ2-2
TGTGCCAGCAGGGGGGGGCGCGGCACCGGGGAGCTGTTTTTT
CASRGGRGTGELFF
>NA|TRBV27|NA|TRBJ2-7
TGTGCCAGCAGTCTTTCTCGGGGGACCGATCCCTACGAGCAGTACTTC
CASSLSRGTDPYEQYF
>NA|TRBV19|NA|TRBJ2-4
TGTGCCACTGCAGGGGACGTGGCCAAAAACATTCAGTACTTC
CATAGDVAKNIQYF
>NA|TRBV28|NA|TRBJ1-1
TGTGCCAGCAACCCCCCGGGAATGAACACTGAAGCTTTCTTT
CASNPPGMNTEAFF
>NA|TRBV3-1/TRBV3-2|NA|TRBJ2-5
TGTGCCAGCAGCCCTTTACCTAAGTCACAAGAGACCCAGTACTTC
CASSPLPKSQETQYF
>NA|TRBV6-5|NA|TRBJ1-1
TGTGCCAGCACCGAAAGGGGGAGGGCTGAAGCTTTCTTT
CASTERGRAEAFF
>TRBD2|TRBV9|NA|TRBJ2-7
TGTGCCAGCGGGTTACTAGCGGGGGGCCACGAGCAGTACTTC
CASGLLAGGHEQYF
>TRBD1|TRBV6-2/TRBV6-3|NA|TRBJ1-4
TGTGCCAGCAGCCACAGGGGTGAAAAACTGTTTTTT
CASSHRGEKLFF